These 10 T cell receptor beta chains came from one sample sequenced in a study of T cell responses to AZD1222 COVID-19 vaccine. Method: immunoSEQ multiplex PCR; TCRdb's copy keeps in-frame clones and lacks some. The sample includes around 200,000 clones, approximately 90% of them seen just once. The sample consisted of peripheral blood, taken 28 days after the second AZD1222 dose. Receptors originate from an adult who received the AZD1222 COVID-19 vaccine.

This sequence joins TRBV28 and TRBJ2-7, with 9 bases fitting TRBD1. With V trimmed by 5 bases and J by 0 bases, 8 bases remained unmatched. The germline V gene encodes CDR1 MDHEN and CDR2 SYDVKM. There are 16 residues in the CDR3. In DNA form, the CDR3 reads TGTGCCAGCAGTCCCAACAGGGGGCCAACCTCCTACGAGCAGTACTTC. It is translated as CASSPNRGPTSYEQYF. Looking up the rest from reference TRBV28 and TRBJ2-7 gives the full variable domain: DVKVTQSSRYLVKRTGEKVFLECVQDMDHENMFWYRQDPGLGLRLIYFSYDVKMKEKGDIPEGYSVSREKKERFSLILESASTNQTSMYLCASSPNRGPTSYEQYFGPGTRLTVT.

Concerning this clone: This same CDR3 is encoded by further DNA sequences in the sample. V usage is TRBV9 and J usage is TRBJ2-1, with D possibly being TRBD1 or TRBD2 (5 bases each). Trimming took off 0 bases at V and 3 bases at J, with 10 bases between the two ends. Germline CDR1 SGDLS, CDR2 YYNGEE. This CDR3 has 15 amino acids. The chain's CDR3 is CASSVDGTDYNEQFF. In DNA form, the CDR3 reads TGTGCCAGCAGCGTAGACGGGACCGACTACAATGAGCAGTTCTTC.

The rearrangement links TRBV5-8 to TRBJ1-1; unclear D gene. This CDR3 has 13 amino acids. V was cut by 1 base and J by 1 base, with 5 bases left in between. Germline loops: CDR1 SGHTS, CDR2 YDEGEE. Here the CDR3 DNA reads TGTGCCAGCAGCTTGAGTCAGAACACTGAAGCTTTCTTT. It codes for CASSLSQNTEAFF. The full variable domain, its missing parts supplied by reference TRBV5-8 and TRBJ1-1, is EAGVTQSPTHLIKTRGQQATLRCSPISGHTSVYWYQQALGLGLQFLLWYDEGEERNRGNFPPRFSGRQFPNYSSELNVNALELEDSALYLCASSLSQNTEAFFGQGTRLTVV.

V and J are TRBV7-6 and TRBJ1-5; D not certain. The germline CDR1 and CDR2 sequences are SGHVS and FNYEAQ. The length of the CDR3 is 12 residues. V gave up 5 bases and J gave up 9 bases, with 11 bases separating them. CDR3 in amino acids: CASSQAGGPQHF. In DNA, the CDR3 is TGTGCCAGCAGCCAAGCCGGAGGGCCCCAGCATTTT.

This chain links TRBV29-1 with TRBJ2-1, with D tentatively TRBD1 (7 bases). The length of the CDR3 is 11 residues. V lost 8 bases to trimming and J lost 9 bases, with 14 bases between them. The germline gives CDR1 SQVTM, CDR2 ANQGSEA. This CDR3 reads CSCRQGGEQFF. CDR3 sequence (DNA): TGCAGCTGCCGACAGGGAGGTGAGCAGTTCTTC.

The chain employs TRBV28 and TRBJ2-7; possibly TRBD2 for D (6 bases). This CDR3 contains 16 residues. V was cut by 4 bases and J by 4 bases, with 20 bases left in between. The germline V gene has CDR1 MDHEN and CDR2 SYDVKM. The CDR3 sequence is CASSSTSAGRWYEQYF. The CDR3 coding sequence is TGTGCCAGCAGTTCCACTTCTGCGGGACGGTGGTACGAGCAGTACTTC.

The V and J genes are TRBV29-1 and TRBJ2-4, with D perhaps matching TRBD1 or TRBD2 (6 bases each). The CDR3 consists of 14 residues. Germline assignment: CDR1 SQVTM and CDR2 ANQGSEA. V shed 6 bases and J shed 1 base, with 13 bases lying between them. In DNA, the CDR3 is TGCAGCGTCCAGGGGAGGACGGCCAAAAACATTCAGTACTTC. Protein product: CSVQGRTAKNIQYF.

The J gene is TRBJ2-4, the V gene TRBV5-4, with D tentatively TRBD2 (6 bases). The CDR3 runs to 14 residues. From germline, CDR1 is SGHNT and CDR2 YYREEE (reference sequence). Trimming removed 3 bases from V and 9 bases from J, with 16 bases in between. CDR3 residues: CASSSRGDSPIQYF. Written as DNA, the CDR3 is TGTGCCAGCAGCTCACGCGGGGACTCCCCCATTCAGTACTTC.

The chain employs TRBV9 and TRBJ1-1, with D possibly being TRBD1 (6 bases). Germline V gives CDR1 SGDLS, CDR2 YYNGEE. V was trimmed by 4 bases and J by 1 base, leaving 11 bases between them. The CDR3 has 14 amino acids. CDR3 region: CASSPGGPNTEAFF. In DNA form, the CDR3 reads TGTGCCAGCAGCCCCGGGGGGCCGAACACTGAAGCTTTCTTT.

The rearrangement links TRBV30 to TRBJ1-3; D possibly corresponds to TRBD1 (5 bases). V lost 4 bases and J 1 base, leaving 11 bases between the germline ends. The CDR3 extends over 14 amino acids. Looked up from germline, CDR1 is GTSNPN and CDR2 is SVGIG (reference sequence). This CDR3 reads CAWNTDSSGNTIYF. In nucleotides, the CDR3 is TGTGCCTGGAATACCGACAGTTCTGGAAACACCATATATTTT.